What follows are 10 T cell receptor beta chains derived from one specimen sequenced in a study of post-analysis software for immune sequencing data. Study outcomes and limitations: TRBV5-6, TRBV5-1 and TRBV20-1 were among 4 or 5 TRBV segments more frequent in patients than controls.

Unique-molecular-identifier-tagged TCR beta cDNA libraries were used. TCRdb re-called the PCR reads with MiXCR, one entry per CDR3 protein. The sample yields about 540,000 distinct CDR3 sequences, 34% seen once. These receptors have no identified antigens. Sample: blood. All receptors come from a girl aged 2 to 17 with multiple sclerosis.

This chain connects TRBV2 to TRBJ2-2; 14 bases fit TRBD2. This CDR3 region has 15 residues. The trim removed 4 bases at V and 9 bases at J, leaving 4 bases unmatched. Germline assignment: CDR1 SNHLY and CDR2 FYNNEI. The CDR3 nucleotides read TGTGCCAGCAGTGCGACTAGCGGGGGGGGCCGGGAGCTGTTTTTT. Its protein is CASSATSGGGRELFF.

The V call is TRBV12-3 or TRBV12-4, the J call TRBJ2-7; 10 bases are a match to TRBD1. Trimming at V came to 6 bases and at J to 5 bases, leaving 10 bases not matched to a gene. CDR3 size: 15 residues. CDR3 sequence: CASRPRTGGFDEQYF. The CDR3 region has the DNA TGTGCCAGCAGACCCCGGACAGGGGGTTTCGACGAGCAGTACTTC.

This clonotype was seen only once. The V call is TRBV14, the J call TRBJ2-5; 13 nucleotides match TRBD2. V gave up 5 bases and J gave up 4 bases; unmatched junction bases: 4. The CDR3 has 15 amino acids. Germline lookup yields CDR1 SGHDN and CDR2 FVKESK. CDR3 nucleotides: TGTGCCAGCAGCTGGGGACTAGCGGGGCCAGAGACCCAGTACTTC. Translation gives CASSWGLAGPETQYF. The variable domain in full, with the rest retrieved from reference TRBV14 and TRBJ2-5, is EAGVTQFPSHSVIEKGQTVTLRCDPISGHDNLYWYRRVMGKEIKFLLHFVKESKQDESGMPNNRFLAERTGGTYSTLKVQPAELEDSGVYFCASSWGLAGPETQYFGPGTRLLVL.

This clonotype was counted ten times or more. V is TRBV3-1 and J is TRBJ2-5, with a tentative D call TRBD1 (6 bases). CDR3 size: 17 residues. Germline loops: CDR1 LGHDT, CDR2 YNNKEL (reference sequence). V was pared by 5 bases and J by 2 bases, with 21 bases between. The chain's CDR3 is CASSKMGFGGLQETQYF. The CDR3 DNA follows: TGTGCCAGCAGCAAAATGGGATTTGGGGGCTTACAAGAGACCCAGTACTTC.

The rearrangement uses TRBV5-6 and TRBJ1-2; 7 nucleotides agree with TRBD1. Germline-derived CDR1 and CDR2 are SGHDT and YYEEEE. V shed 6 bases, J shed 8 bases, and the junction held 16 bases outside the gene matches. CDR3 length equals 15 residues. Here the CDR3 reads CASTSRQGVMKGYTF. The CDR3 DNA sequence: TGTGCCAGCACCTCGAGACAGGGTGTTATGAAGGGCTACACCTTC.

This clonotype was detected a few times. This chain links TRBV6-5 with TRBJ1-1, with 10 nucleotides matching TRBD1. The germline CDR1 and CDR2 sequences are MNHEY and SVGAGI. This CDR3 spans 11 amino acids. V lost 8 bases and J lost 6; bases outside the gene matches: 0. CDR3: CASGQGAEAFF. In DNA, the CDR3 is TGTGCCAGCGGACAGGGGGCTGAAGCTTTCTTT.

J is TRBJ2-3 and V is TRBV3-1; TRBD2 might be the D (5 bases). Germline CDR1 LGHDT, CDR2 YNNKEL (reference sequence). The CDR3 runs to 17 residues. V gave up 1 base and J gave up 0 bases, with 14 bases separating them. The CDR3 loop is CASSQGSAGVSTDTQYF. For the CDR3, the DNA is TGTGCCAGCAGCCAAGGTTCGGCGGGCGTAAGCACAGATACGCAGTATTTT.

This clonotype was counted many times. The chain links TRBV3-1 to TRBJ2-7; TRBD2 matches at 13 bases. The CDR3 has 15 residues. V shed 4 bases and J 1 base; nucleotides not matched to a gene: 1. The germline gives CDR1 LGHDT, CDR2 YNNKEL (reference sequence). The CDR3 bases are TGTGCCAGCAGCCCGGGACTAGCGGGATCCTACGAGCAGTACTTC. It encodes CASSPGLAGSYEQYF.

The chain links TRBV4-1 to TRBJ2-2, with 10 bases matching TRBD2. CDR1 is MGHRA and CDR2 is YSYEKL in the germline V gene. V gave up 8 bases and J gave up 3 bases; unmatched junction bases: 3. This CDR3 is 14 amino acids long. CDR3 residues: CASQRGGYTGELFF. DNA for the CDR3: TGCGCCAGCCAGCGGGGGGGTTACACCGGGGAGCTGTTTTTT.

This rearrangement joins TRBV28 to TRBJ1-1; D call uncertain. This CDR3 is 14 amino acids long. The V gene lost 6 bases and the J gene lost 2 bases, with 13 bases spanning the gap. The germline V gene encodes CDR1 MDHEN and CDR2 SYDVKM. This CDR3 reads CASRFYPENTEAFF. For the CDR3, the DNA is TGTGCCAGCAGGTTTTATCCAGAAAACACTGAAGCTTTCTTT.